This T cell receptor (beta chain) is drawn from a study of CD8 T cells in Susac syndrome. Trimming left V 6 bases short and J 8 bases short, with 8 bases between. The CDR3 extends over 12 amino acids. Germline CDR1 SGHTA, CDR2 FQGNSA. After extraction with the RNeasy kit, about 0.5 to 1 ug of the RNA was reverse transcribed using random hexamers. Each CDR3 protein gets one entry after TCRdb re-called the immunoSEQ multiplex PCR reads with MiXCR. The data hold about 210,000 distinct CDR3 sequences, with 85% to 95% observed a single time. The source of this sequence is a human donor in good health. Material for sequencing was CD4+ T cells from PBMCs. This chain uses TRBV7-2 with TRBJ2-6; D is perhaps TRBD1 (5 bases). The CDR3, as DNA: TGTGCCAGCAGTGACAGAACCAACGTCCTGACTTTC. The encoded protein is CASSDRTNVLTF.